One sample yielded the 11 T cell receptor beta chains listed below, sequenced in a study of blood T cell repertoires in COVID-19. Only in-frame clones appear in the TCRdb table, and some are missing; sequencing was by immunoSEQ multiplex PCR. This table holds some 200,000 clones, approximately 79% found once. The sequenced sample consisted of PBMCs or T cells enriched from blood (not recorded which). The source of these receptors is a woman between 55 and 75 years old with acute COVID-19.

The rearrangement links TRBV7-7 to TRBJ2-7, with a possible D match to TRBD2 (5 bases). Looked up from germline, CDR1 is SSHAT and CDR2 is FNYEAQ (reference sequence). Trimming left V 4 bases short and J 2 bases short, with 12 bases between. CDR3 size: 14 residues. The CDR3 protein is CASSSGGQAYEQYV. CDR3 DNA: TGTGCCAGCAGCTCCGGCGGGCAGGCCTACGAGCAGTACGTC.

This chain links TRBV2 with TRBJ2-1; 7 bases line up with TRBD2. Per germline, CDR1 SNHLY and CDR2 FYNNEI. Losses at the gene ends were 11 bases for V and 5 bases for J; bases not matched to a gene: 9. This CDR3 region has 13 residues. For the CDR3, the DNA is TGTGCCGGAAGGGAGGGGTTAGACAATGAGCAGTTCTTC. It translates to CAGREGLDNEQFF.

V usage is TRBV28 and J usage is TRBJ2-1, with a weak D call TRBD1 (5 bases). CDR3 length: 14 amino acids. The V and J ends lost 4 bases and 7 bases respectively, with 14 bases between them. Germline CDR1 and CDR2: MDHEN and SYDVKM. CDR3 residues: CASSSKTVDNEQFF. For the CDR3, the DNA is TGTGCCAGCAGTTCAAAGACAGTGGATAATGAGCAGTTCTTC. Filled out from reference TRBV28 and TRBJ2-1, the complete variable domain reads DVKVTQSSRYLVKRTGEKVFLECVQDMDHENMFWYRQDPGLGLRLIYFSYDVKMKEKGDIPEGYSVSREKKERFSLILESASTNQTSMYLCASSSKTVDNEQFFGPGTRLTVL.

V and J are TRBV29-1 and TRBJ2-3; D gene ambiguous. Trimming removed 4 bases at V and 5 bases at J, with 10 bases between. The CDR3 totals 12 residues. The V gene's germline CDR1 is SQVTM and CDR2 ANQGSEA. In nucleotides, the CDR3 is TGCAGCGTTGGTTGGGCACTAGATACGCAGTATTTT. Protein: CSVGWALDTQYF.

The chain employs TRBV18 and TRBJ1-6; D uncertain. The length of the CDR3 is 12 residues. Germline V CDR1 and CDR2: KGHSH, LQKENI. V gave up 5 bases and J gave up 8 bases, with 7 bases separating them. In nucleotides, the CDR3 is TGTGCCAGCTCAACCGGTGATTCACCCCTCCACTTT. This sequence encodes CASSTGDSPLHF.

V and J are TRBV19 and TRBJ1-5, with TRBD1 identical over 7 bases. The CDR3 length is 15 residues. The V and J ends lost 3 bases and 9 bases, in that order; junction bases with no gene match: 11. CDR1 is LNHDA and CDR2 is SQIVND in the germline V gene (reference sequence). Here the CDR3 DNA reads TGTGCCAGTAGTATGGGGACAGACATTAGACGGCCCCAGCATTTT. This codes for CASSMGTDIRRPQHF.

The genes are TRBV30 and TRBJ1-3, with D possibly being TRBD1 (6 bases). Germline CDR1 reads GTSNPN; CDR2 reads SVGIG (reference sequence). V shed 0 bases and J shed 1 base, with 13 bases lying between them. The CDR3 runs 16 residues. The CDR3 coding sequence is TGTGCCTGGAGTGTAGGTGGGGGCGGATCTGGAAACACCATATATTTT. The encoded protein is CAWSVGGGGSGNTIYF.

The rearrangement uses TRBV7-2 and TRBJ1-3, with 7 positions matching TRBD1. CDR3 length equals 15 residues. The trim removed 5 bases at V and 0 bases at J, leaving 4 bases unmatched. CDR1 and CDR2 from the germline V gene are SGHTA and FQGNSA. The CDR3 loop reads CASSPTGFSGNTIYF. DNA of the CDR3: TGTGCCAGCAGCCCGACAGGGTTCTCTGGAAACACCATATATTTT.

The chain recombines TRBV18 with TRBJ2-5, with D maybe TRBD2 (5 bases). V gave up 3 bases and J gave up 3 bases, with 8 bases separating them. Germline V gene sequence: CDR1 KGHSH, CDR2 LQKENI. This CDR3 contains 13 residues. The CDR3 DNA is TGTGCCAGCTCACCCCTAGCAGAAGAGACCCAGTACTTC. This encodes CASSPLAEETQYF. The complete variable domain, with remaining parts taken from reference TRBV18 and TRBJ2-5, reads NAGVMQNPRHLVRRRGQEARLRCSPMKGHSHVYWYRQLPEEGLKFMVYLQKENIIDESGMPKERFSAEFPKEGPSILRIQQVVRGDSAAYFCASSPLAEETQYFGPGTRLLVL.

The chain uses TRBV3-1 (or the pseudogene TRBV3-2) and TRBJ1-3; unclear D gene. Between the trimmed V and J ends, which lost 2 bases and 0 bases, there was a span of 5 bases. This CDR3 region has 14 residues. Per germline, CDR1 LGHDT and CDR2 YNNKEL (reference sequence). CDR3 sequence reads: CASSQSGSGNTIYF. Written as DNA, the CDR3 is TGTGCCAGCAGCCAATCCGGCTCTGGAAACACCATATATTTT.

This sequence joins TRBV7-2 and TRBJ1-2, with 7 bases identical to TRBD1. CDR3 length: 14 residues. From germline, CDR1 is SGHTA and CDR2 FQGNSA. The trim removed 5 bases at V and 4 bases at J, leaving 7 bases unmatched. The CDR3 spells CASSTYRGSYGYTF. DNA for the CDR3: TGTGCCAGCAGCACTTACAGGGGTTCCTATGGCTACACCTTC.